This entry describes one T cell receptor beta chain. Its antigen is currently unknown. This sample was included in a study of cytomegalovirus exposure and HLA in healthy donors. Overall study context: Earlier work reported 95 million to 130 million unique TCR beta sequences from roughly 180 million T cells.

Study conclusions and caveats: Further analysis was carried out later, and it showed several of the most significant clusters appearing linked to common viral pathogens.

V dropped 8 bases and J dropped 6 bases, with 17 bases sitting between them. The CDR3 spans 13 residues. From germline, CDR1 is SNHLY and CDR2 FYNNEI. Primers for the PCR totalled 60 Vbeta and 13 Jbeta. Clones were sequenced by immunoSEQ multiplex PCR, and TCRdb holds only the in-frame ones, with some missing. The sample includes 200,000 or so clones, 82% seen only once; the top ten take roughly 0.098%. The genes are TRBV2 and TRBJ2-7, with D maybe TRBD2 (5 bases). The receptor's source is a boy younger than 10 in good health and CMV-seronegative. The sample taken for sequencing was PBMCs. The CDR3 DNA sequence: TGTGCCAGCTCTATGGAGGCAGGCTCCGAGCAGTACTTC. Amino acid sequence: CASSMEAGSEQYF.